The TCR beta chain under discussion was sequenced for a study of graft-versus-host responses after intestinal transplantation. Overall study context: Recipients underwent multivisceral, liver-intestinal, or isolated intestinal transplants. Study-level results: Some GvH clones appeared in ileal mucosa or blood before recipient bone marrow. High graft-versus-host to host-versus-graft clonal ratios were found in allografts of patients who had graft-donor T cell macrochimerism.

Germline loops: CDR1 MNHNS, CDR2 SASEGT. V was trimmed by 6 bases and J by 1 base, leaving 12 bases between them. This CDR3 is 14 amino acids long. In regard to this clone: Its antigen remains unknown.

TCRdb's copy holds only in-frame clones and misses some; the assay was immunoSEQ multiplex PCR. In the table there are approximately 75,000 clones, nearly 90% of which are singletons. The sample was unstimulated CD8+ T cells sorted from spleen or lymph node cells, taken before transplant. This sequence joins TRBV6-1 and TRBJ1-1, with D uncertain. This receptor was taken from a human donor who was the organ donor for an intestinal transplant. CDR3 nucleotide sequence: TGTGCCAGCAGCGAGACGACTCAGAACACTGAAGCTTTCTTT. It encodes CASSETTQNTEAFF.